Listed here are 26 T cell receptor beta chains from one sample, sequenced in a study of cytomegalovirus exposure and HLA in healthy donors. The primer mix had 60 Vbeta and 13 Jbeta primers. TCRdb's copy holds only in-frame clones and misses some; the assay was immunoSEQ multiplex PCR. The table records 79,000 or so clones, 65% to 85% of them present only once. Source material: PBMCs. These receptors were obtained from a woman aged 40 to 55 in good health and CMV-seropositive.

This chain uses TRBV7-9 with TRBJ2-7; TRBD1 agrees at 11 bases. V was pared by 5 bases and J by 6 bases, with 12 bases of the junction left unmatched. Germline CDR1 is SEHNR and CDR2 is FQNEAQ (reference sequence). The CDR3 has 16 residues. The CDR3 nucleotides read TGTGCCAGCAGCCTCATACCGGGACAGGGGGTCGGCGAGCAGTACTTC. This codes for CASSLIPGQGVGEQYF.

The chain links TRBV7-9 to TRBJ1-5, with D maybe TRBD1 (6 bases). The CDR3 length is 15 residues. The V gene lost 6 bases and the J gene lost 1 base, with 13 bases spanning the gap. Germline V CDR1 and CDR2: SEHNR, FQNEAQ (reference sequence). The CDR3 loop reads CASSTDRWSNQPQHF. The CDR3 DNA follows: TGTGCCAGCAGTACAGACAGGTGGAGCAATCAGCCCCAGCATTTT.

V gene TRBV4-1 combines with J gene TRBJ2-2, with 7 bases lining up with TRBD1. V dropped 4 bases and J dropped 2; count of bases not matched to a gene: 4. CDR1 MGHRA and CDR2 YSYEKL come from the germline V gene. The CDR3 is 15 residues long. CDR3 protein: CASSPRQGNTGELFF. CDR3 sequence (DNA): TGCGCCAGCAGCCCCCGACAGGGTAACACCGGGGAGCTGTTTTTT.

The chain uses TRBV7-8 and TRBJ1-1; D gene ambiguous. The V and J ends lost 2 bases and 1 base respectively, with 5 bases between them. The germline CDR1 and CDR2 sequences are SGHVS and FQNEAQ. The CDR3 spans 13 residues. The CDR3, as DNA: TGTGCCAGCAGCTTACTCAGGAACACTGAAGCTTTCTTT. Translating it yields CASSLLRNTEAFF.

The chain uses TRBV5-1 and TRBJ2-2; 9 bases fit TRBD1. The V segment lost 8 bases and the J segment 5 bases; nucleotides outside the gene matches: 10. Germline V CDR1 and CDR2: SGHRS, YFSETQ. This CDR3 region has 15 residues. CDR3 DNA sequence: TGCGCCAGTAGACCCCCGGGACAGGGTACCGGGGAGCTGTTTTTT. Its translation is CASRPPGQGTGELFF.

V usage is TRBV2 and J usage is TRBJ2-4; D is uncertain. CDR1 is SNHLY and CDR2 is FYNNEI in the germline V gene. Trimming left V 0 bases short and J 0 bases short, with 12 bases between. The CDR3 extends over 17 amino acids. CDR3 sequence: CASSEAFVGLAKNIQYF. The CDR3 DNA reads TGTGCCAGCAGTGAAGCGTTTGTTGGCCTAGCCAAAAACATTCAGTACTTC.

The rearrangement links TRBV19 to TRBJ1-3; D might be TRBD1 (5 bases). V lost 4 bases, J lost 0 bases, and 13 bases lay in between. This CDR3 spans 16 amino acids. The V gene's germline CDR1 is LNHDA and CDR2 SQIVND (reference sequence). CDR3 DNA sequence: TGTGCCAGTAGTACCACGGGGACTACCTCTGGAAACACCATATATTTT. Protein product: CASSTTGTTSGNTIYF.

This clone was seen a single time. One junction end disagrees with the germline gene, perhaps due to a read error. The chain uses TRBV5-4 and TRBJ2-6; 8 positions agree with TRBD1. Germline CDR1 reads SGHNT; CDR2 reads YYREEE (reference sequence). The CDR3 is made up of 16 amino acids. The DNA for the CDR3 is TGTGCCGGCAGCTTGTTACAGGGGGCTGGGGCCAACGTCCTGACTTTC. It yields the protein CAGSLLQGAGANVLTF.

The chain couples TRBV2 to TRBJ1-5; TRBD1 agrees at 7 bases. V lost 11 bases to trimming and J lost 2 bases; unmatched junction nucleotides: 12. This CDR3 is 15 amino acids long. Per germline, CDR1 SNHLY and CDR2 FYNNEI. The CDR3 spells CASRQGAEGNQPQHF. The CDR3 DNA sequence: TGTGCCTCACGACAGGGAGCTGAGGGCAATCAGCCCCAGCATTTT.

The genes are TRBV30 and TRBJ1-5; D not certain. The CDR3 covers 15 residues. The V end lost 3 bases, the J end lost 0 bases, and 12 bases lay between the germline ends. Germline V CDR1 and CDR2: GTSNPN, SVGIG (reference sequence). The CDR3 is CAWSREPYSNQPQHF. The CDR3 DNA follows: TGTGCCTGGAGCCGCGAACCTTATAGCAATCAGCCCCAGCATTTT.

This clone has only one observation. The chain employs TRBV15 and TRBJ1-5, with 8 nucleotides matching TRBD1. With V trimmed by 5 bases and J by 7 bases, 10 bases remained unmatched. The CDR3 is made up of 15 amino acids. Germline V gene sequence: CDR1 LNHNV, CDR2 YYDKDF (reference sequence). As DNA, the CDR3 is TGTGCCACCAGCGACCTTGGACAGGGCGAACAGCCCCAGCATTTT. Translated: CATSDLGQGEQPQHF.

This clone came up a few times. The rearrangement links TRBV5-6 to TRBJ1-1; 11 bases are shared with TRBD1. In germline, CDR1 is SGHDT, CDR2 YYEEEE. CDR3 size: 16 residues. CDR3 region: CGRSLFGTGGYTEAFF. Here the CDR3 DNA reads TGTGGCAGGAGCTTGTTCGGGACAGGGGGTTACACTGAAGCTTTCTTT.

This chain uses TRBV28 with TRBJ2-2; D may be TRBD2 (6 bases). CDR1 is MDHEN, CDR2 SYDVKM, per germline. The length of the CDR3 is 15 residues. Trimming stripped 2 bases from V and 2 bases from J, with 9 bases between. The CDR3 protein is CASSLAGLNTGELFF. The CDR3 DNA follows: TGTGCCAGCAGTTTAGCGGGACTTAACACCGGGGAGCTGTTTTTT.

The chain combines TRBV4-1 with TRBJ1-3; TRBD1 aligns across 7 bases. The CDR3 is made up of 15 amino acids. Germline values: CDR1 MGHRA, CDR2 YSYEKL. V trimming: 3 bases; J trimming: 5 bases; junction bases outside the gene matches: 7. Here the CDR3 DNA reads TGCGCCAGCAGCCACCTGACAGGGTCCCGAAACACCATATATTTT. Residues: CASSHLTGSRNTIYF.

The V gene is TRBV4-2, the J gene TRBJ1-5; 7 nucleotides agree with TRBD1. CDR1 and CDR2 (germline): LGHNA, YNFKEQ. The CDR3 is made up of 15 amino acids. V trimming: 0 bases; J trimming: 6 bases; junction bases outside the gene matches: 5. The CDR3 region has the DNA TGTGCCAGCAGCCAAGATGGACAGGCAAGTCAGCCCCAGCATTTT. Translating gives CASSQDGQASQPQHF.

The chain joins TRBV19 to TRBJ1-2; 9 bases agree with TRBD1. Germline assignment: CDR1 LNHDA and CDR2 SQIVND (reference sequence). The CDR3 runs 16 residues. The junction had 9 bases not matched to a gene; V was cut back by 4 bases and J by 3 bases. CDR3 nucleotide sequence: TGTGCCAGTAGTACTACCGGGACAGGGTTTCACTATGGCTACACCTTC. The encoded protein is CASSTTGTGFHYGYTF.

This clone was seen a few times. The chain employs TRBV4-3 and TRBJ2-4, with 7 bases fitting TRBD1. CDR1 and CDR2 (germline): LGHNA, YSLEER. V was clipped by 0 bases and J by 0 bases; unmatched bases: 14. CDR3 length: 20 amino acids. The CDR3 DNA follows: TGCGCCAGCAGCCAAGAATTCTCGACAGGGACGTTGGGAGCCAAAAACATTCAGTACTTC. Its translation is CASSQEFSTGTLGAKNIQYF.

The V call is TRBV25-1, the J call TRBJ2-2; 9 nucleotides line up with TRBD2. Germline CDR1 reads MGHDK; CDR2 reads SYGVNS. The CDR3 covers 15 residues. Unmatched junction bases numbered 4, after V lost 4 bases and J lost 4 bases. CDR3 residues: CASSGSLAGTGELFF. The DNA of the CDR3 is TGTGCCAGCAGTGGATCACTAGCGGGCACCGGGGAGCTGTTTTTT.

In regard to this clone: At one boundary the junction diverges from the germline segment, which might be a read error. Written as DNA, the CDR3 is TGTGTCAGCAGTTCCCGGGGACAGGGGGGGCAGCCCCAGCATTTT. Translation: CVSSSRGQGGQPQHF. The rearrangement uses TRBV27 and TRBJ1-5; 11 nucleotides agree with TRBD1. Per germline, CDR1 MNHEY and CDR2 SMNVEV (reference sequence). The CDR3 consists of 15 residues.

This clone was counted between two and nine times. The genes are TRBV5-8 and TRBJ1-1, with D perhaps TRBD1 (5 bases). The germline CDR1 and CDR2 sequences are SGHTS and YDEGEE. This CDR3 has 17 amino acids. V lost 4 bases, J lost 5 bases, and 24 bases lay in between. The CDR3 region is CASSPFWGMGRRTEAFF. In DNA form, the CDR3 reads TGTGCCAGCAGCCCATTTTGGGGCATGGGAAGAAGAACTGAAGCTTTCTTT.

The chain joins TRBV15 to TRBJ2-5, with 9 bases aligning to TRBD2. There are 17 residues in the CDR3. Germline V gene sequence: CDR1 LNHNV, CDR2 YYDKDF (reference sequence). Trimming took 0 bases from V and 5 from J; bases not matched to a gene: 10. The CDR3 spells CATSRDRGLAGLETQYF. In nucleotides, the CDR3 is TGTGCCACCAGCAGAGATAGAGGGCTAGCGGGGTTGGAGACCCAGTACTTC.

The genes are TRBV5-1 and TRBJ2-1, with no clear D. Trimming stripped 2 bases from V and 1 base from J, with 7 bases between. The CDR3 is 14 residues long. Germline V lookup: CDR1 SGHRS, CDR2 YFSETQ. The CDR3 here is CASSFEISYNEQFF. The DNA for the CDR3 is TGCGCCAGCAGCTTTGAGATTTCCTACAATGAGCAGTTCTTC.

This clone turned up a few times. The rearrangement joins TRBV7-2 to TRBJ1-6, with 11 bases identical to TRBD1. V gave up 5 bases and J gave up 10 bases; unmatched junction bases: 7. This CDR3 has 15 amino acids. Germline loops: CDR1 SGHTA, CDR2 FQGNSA. In nucleotides, the CDR3 is TGTGCCAGCAGCCCCGCGGACAGGGGGCTCTCACCCCTCCACTTT. This codes for CASSPADRGLSPLHF.

This clone has just a few counts. The CDR3 ends on some other residue instead of the conserved phenylalanine or tryptophan, so this is likely a read error. The limits of the CDR3 on the DNA are not certain, so only TCRdb's listed CDR3 is given. The chain uses TRBV6-6 and TRBJ2-3; the table's TRBD2 call for D was not verified on the DNA. 16 amino acids form the CDR3, both terminal residues included. In germline, CDR1 is MNHNY, CDR2 SVGAGI (reference sequence). The CDR3 here is CASSYLVGGTTDTQFV.

V usage is TRBV4-3 and J usage is TRBJ2-7; D perhaps matches TRBD2 (6 bases). Looked up from germline, CDR1 is LGHNA and CDR2 is YSLEER. Trimming took 0 bases from V and 7 from J, leaving 10 bases between them. The CDR3 is 13 residues long. The CDR3 here is CASSQEEGLEQYF. CDR3 DNA sequence: TGCGCCAGCAGCCAAGAGGAGGGTTTGGAGCAGTACTTC.

J is TRBJ2-7 and V is TRBV5-6, with D possibly matching TRBD2 (6 bases). Trimming removed 3 bases from V and 7 bases from J, with 17 bases in between. The CDR3 has 14 amino acids. CDR1 and CDR2 from the germline V gene are SGHDT and YYEEEE. Here the CDR3 DNA reads TGTGCCAGCAGCTCGACTAGGACTCTACGGGAGCAGTACTTC. Amino acid sequence: CASSSTRTLREQYF.